This T cell receptor (beta chain) derives from a study of blood T cell repertoires in COVID-19. In the authors' methods: Amplification of reference gene primers provided the estimated nucleated cell counts. Only in-frame clones appear in the TCRdb table, and some are missing; sequencing was by immunoSEQ multiplex PCR. Clone size and the V and J calls come from that table; the DNA yielded D and trimming. Of roughly 100,000 clones in the sample, 89% were seen once. This CDR3 contains 14 residues. V trimming: 3 bases; J trimming: 7 bases; junction bases outside the gene matches: 4. Germline CDR1 is LNHDA and CDR2 is SQIVND (reference sequence).

The sample was peripheral blood. This clonotype was obtained from a woman aged 80 or over in a cohort sampled during active COVID-19. The V call is TRBV19, the J call TRBJ1-4; 8 nucleotides line up with TRBD1. Here the CDR3 reads CASSMGTGGEKLFF. CDR3 DNA sequence: TGTGCCAGTAGTATGGGGACAGGTGGTGAAAAACTGTTTTTT.